Following are 2 T cell receptor beta chains from one sample sequenced in a study of T cells in women clearing cervical HPV infection. The protocol was immunoSEQ multiplex PCR, while the TCRdb copy is restricted to in-frame clones and leaves out a portion. The table for this sample gives about 33,000 clones. The sequencing sample was made of blood buffy coat. Every receptor here comes from a woman aged 18 to 75 with a cervical HPV16 infection that either progressed to CIN3+ or cleared (not recorded which).

About this clone itself: The observed sequence ends 3 residues before the CDR3 terminus, with the missing tail filled in from the germline J gene. The V and J genes are TRBV10-3 and TRBJ1-5; 9 nucleotides align to TRBD1. This CDR3 comprises 15 residues. Per the germline V gene, CDR1 is ENHRY and CDR2 is SYGVKD. Unmatched junction bases numbered 5, after V lost 2 bases and J lost 6 bases. CDR3 amino acids: CAISEGGQGTQPQHF. The CDR3 DNA, read in part, is TGTGCCATCAGTGAGGGGGGACAGGGTACTCAGCCC.

In the case of this clone: Read coverage stops 3 residues before the CDR3 terminus; the germline J gene supplies the remainder. This sample also contains other DNA sequences that code for the same CDR3. The chain has TRBV29-1 and TRBJ1-3, with 8 bases identical to TRBD1. This CDR3 is 14 amino acids long. The germline V gene encodes CDR1 SQVTM and CDR2 ANQGSEA. The V segment lost 6 bases and the J segment 3 bases; nucleotides outside the gene matches: 7. CDR3 bases read: TGCAGCGTCCTGACAGGGGACGGTGGAAACACC. This gives the protein CSVLTGDGGNT. In full, the CDR3 reads CSVLTGDGGNTIYF. The full variable domain, in which reference TRBV29-1 and TRBJ1-3 provide the parts outside the CDR3, is SAVISQKPSRDICQRGTSLTIQCQVDSQVTMMFWYRQQPGQSLTLIATANQGSEATYESGFVIDKFPISRPNLTFSTLTVSNMSPEDSSIYLCSVLTGDGGNTIYFGEGSWLTVV.